These T cell receptor beta chains were read from a single sample in a study of CD8+ T cells in alopecia areata. Sequencing used immunoSEQ multiplex PCR; TCRdb keeps in-frame clones, though not all of them. The table includes some 110,000 clones, roughly two thirds detected once. Sequencing was done on a sample of CD4+ T cells sorted from blood. These receptors were obtained from a human donor in good health. The CDR3 runs from the conserved cysteine through the conserved F or W. A D gene is named only where the DNA matches it firmly. Clone size, where shown, is once, few, many, or a class for clones that have expanded.

-	TRBV27	TRBJ1-1	-	TGTGCCAGCAGGCAGGGGAGGGACACTGAAGCTTTCTTT	CASRQGRDTEAFF
TRBD2	TRBV7-2	TRBJ2-7	-	TGTGCCAGCAGGTCCCCGGGACTAGCGAATGAGCAGTACTTC	CASRSPGLANEQYF
TRBD1	TRBV5-1	TRBJ2-1	-	TGCGCCAGCAGCTCCTCAGGGGGCACCGACAATGAGCAGTTCTTC	CASSSSGGTDNEQFF
-	TRBV27	TRBJ1-2	-	TGTGCCAGCAGTCGTTCTCGACTCAACTATGGCTACACCTTC	CASSRSRLNYGYTF
TRBD2	TRBV29-1	TRBJ2-1	-	TGCAGCGTTGACCCACTAGCGGGGAAAAATGAGCAGTTCTTC	CSVDPLAGKNEQFF
-	TRBV29-1	TRBJ1-3	-	TGCAGCGTTGTTATGAACTCTGGAAACACCATATATTTT	CSVVMNSGNTIYF
TRBD1	TRBV29-1	TRBJ2-7	-	TGCAGCGTTGTACAGGGGATCTACGAGCAGTACTTC	CSVVQGIYEQYF
TRBD1	TRBV9	TRBJ1-1	few	TGTGCCAGCAGCGTGGGACAGTCGAACACTGAAGCTTTCTTT	CASSVGQSNTEAFF
-	TRBV5-4	TRBJ1-2	-	TGTGCCAGCAGCTTGAAGGGGGTGGCCTATGGCTACACCTTC	CASSLKGVAYGYTF
-	TRBV5-1	TRBJ1-4	-	TGCGCCAGCAGCATTGCAACTAATGAAAAACTGTTTTTT	CASSIATNEKLFF
-	TRBV15	TRBJ1-2	-	TGTGCCACCAGCAGAGATCGGGGCTATGGCTACACCTTC	CATSRDRGYGYTF
-	TRBV9	TRBJ1-6	-	TGTGCCAGCAGCGTAGATGGCGTGTCACCCCTCCACTTT	CASSVDGVSPLHF
-	TRBV19	TRBJ1-2	-	TGTGCCAGTAGTATAGATCGTGGCGTGGGACGCTATGGCTACACCTTC	CASSIDRGVGRYGYTF
-	TRBV30	TRBJ2-1	-	TGTGCCTGGAAGCTGGGAGGGGGTTACGGAGAGCAGTTCTTC	CAWKLGGGYGEQFF
-	TRBV7-2	TRBJ2-5	once	TGTGCCAGCAGCTTAGAAGCCCCGGTGAGGGAGACCCAGTACTTC	CASSLEAPVRETQYF
TRBD1	TRBV6-1	TRBJ2-1	-	TGTGCCAGCAGTTCCACGGGACAGGGAAGGAATGAGCAGTTCTTC	CASSSTGQGRNEQFF
TRBD2	TRBV6-6	TRBJ2-5	few	TGTGCCAGCAGTGGGCTAGCGGGGGGACACCAAGAGACCCAGTACTTC	CASSGLAGGHQETQYF
-	TRBV25-1	TRBJ2-1	-	TGTGCCAGCAGTGAAAGGAATGAGCAGTTCTTC	CASSERNEQFF
-	TRBV30	TRBJ1-4	-	TGTGCCTTTTCTGAACAGGGAGGATTCTCACAACTGTTTTTT	CAFSEQGGFSQLFF
-	TRBV4-1	TRBJ2-3	-	TGCGCCAGCAGCCAAGAGGGCGGGGCCCGCGATACGCAGTATTTT	CASSQEGGARDTQYF
-	TRBV30	TRBJ1-1	once	TGTGCCTGGAGTGGGCAGGGGTGGACTGAAGCTTTCTTT	CAWSGQGWTEAFF
TRBD1	TRBV30	TRBJ1-4	-	TGTGCCTCCGCGGACAGGGTGGCCGAAAAACTGTTTTTT	CASADRVAEKLFF
TRBD1	TRBV11-2	TRBJ2-2	-	TGTGCCAGCAGCTTTCGACAGGGCACCACCGGGGAGCTGTTTTTT	CASSFRQGTTGELFF
TRBD1	TRBV7-8	TRBJ2-7	-	TGTGCCAGCAGCTTAGCGCAGGCAGGGGGACCCTACGAGCAGTACTTC	CASSLAQAGGPYEQYF
-	TRBV2	TRBJ2-2	-	TGTGCCAGCAGTTATCTATCTGTATCGAACACCGGGGAGCTGTTTTTT	CASSYLSVSNTGELFF
TRBD2	TRBV29-1	TRBJ2-3	few	TGCAGCGTGCTACTAGCGGGGGGGCGGAGCACAGATACGCAGTATTTT	CSVLLAGGRSTDTQYF
TRBD1	TRBV9	TRBJ2-5	-	TGTGCCAGCAGCGTAGTCAACCCAGGGGGAGAGACCCAGTACTTC	CASSVVNPGGETQYF
-	TRBV5-1	TRBJ2-5	-	TGCGCCAGCAGCCCCCCCGACAGGAGCAAAGAGACCCAGTACTTC	CASSPPDRSKETQYF
-	TRBV18	TRBJ2-3	few	TGTGCCAGCTCACCAAAGACGGATACGCAGTATTTT	CASSPKTDTQYF
TRBD2	TRBV30	TRBJ2-1	-	TGTGCCTGGGGGGGGACTAGCGGGTACAATGAGCAGTTCTTC	CAWGGTSGYNEQFF
-	TRBV7-6	TRBJ2-3	-	TGTGCCAGCAGCCCCCAAACTGAGACCCAGCAGTATTTT	CASSPQTETQQYF
TRBD1	TRBV29-1	TRBJ1-1	-	TGCAGCGTTGGTCTGGACAGGGGGTCTGAAGCTTTCTTT	CSVGLDRGSEAFF
TRBD1	TRBV7-9	TRBJ2-7	-	TGTGCCAGCAGCTTAGGGACAGGGAAAGGCGAGCAGTACTTC	CASSLGTGKGEQYF
TRBD1	TRBV25-1	TRBJ1-1	once	TGTGCCAGCAGTGAAACGACAGGGGGGAGCCCTGAAGCTTTCTTT	CASSETTGGSPEAFF
-	TRBV11-2	TRBJ2-7	-	TGTGCCAGCAGCTCCCGTGAGCAATCCTACGAGCAGTACTTC	CASSSREQSYEQYF
-	TRBV2	TRBJ1-5	-	TGTGCCAGCAGGTTCAGACAGGCCAATCAGCCCCAGCATTTT	CASRFRQANQPQHF
-	TRBV6-5	TRBJ2-3	-	TGTGCCAGCAGTCCCGGCGCCAAGGCGGATACGCAGTATTTT	CASSPGAKADTQYF